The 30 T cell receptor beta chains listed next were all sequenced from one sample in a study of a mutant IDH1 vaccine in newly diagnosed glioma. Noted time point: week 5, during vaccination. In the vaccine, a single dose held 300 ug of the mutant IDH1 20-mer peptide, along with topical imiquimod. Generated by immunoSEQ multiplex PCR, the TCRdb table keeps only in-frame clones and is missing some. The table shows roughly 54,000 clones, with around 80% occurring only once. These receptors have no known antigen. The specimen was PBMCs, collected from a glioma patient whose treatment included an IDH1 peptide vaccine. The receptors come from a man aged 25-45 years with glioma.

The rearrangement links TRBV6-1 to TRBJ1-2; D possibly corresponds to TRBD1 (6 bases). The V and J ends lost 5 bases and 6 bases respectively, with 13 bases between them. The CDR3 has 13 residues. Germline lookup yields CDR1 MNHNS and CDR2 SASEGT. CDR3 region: CASSRTGWNGYTF. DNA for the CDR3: TGTGCCAGCAGTAGAACAGGGTGGAATGGCTACACCTTC.

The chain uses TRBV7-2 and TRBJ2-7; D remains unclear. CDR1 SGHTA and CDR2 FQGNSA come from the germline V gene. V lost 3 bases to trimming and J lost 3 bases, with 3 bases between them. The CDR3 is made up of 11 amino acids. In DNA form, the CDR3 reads TGTGCCAGCAGCTTCCACTACGAGCAGTACTTC. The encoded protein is CASSFHYEQYF.

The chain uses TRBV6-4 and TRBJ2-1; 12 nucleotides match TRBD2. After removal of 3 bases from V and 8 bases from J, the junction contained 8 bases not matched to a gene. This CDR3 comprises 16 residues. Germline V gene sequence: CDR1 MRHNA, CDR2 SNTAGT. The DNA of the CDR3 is TGTGCCAGCAGTGAAGAGTCTAGCGGGGGGGCCGATGAGCAGTTCTTC. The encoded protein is CASSEESSGGADEQFF.

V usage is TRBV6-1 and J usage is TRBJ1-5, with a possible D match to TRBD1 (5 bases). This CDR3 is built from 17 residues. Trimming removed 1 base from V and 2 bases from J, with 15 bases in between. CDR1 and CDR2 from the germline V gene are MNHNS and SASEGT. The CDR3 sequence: CASSEGLGGVGNQPQHF. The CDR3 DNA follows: TGTGCCAGCAGTGAAGGCTTGGGGGGGGTGGGCAATCAGCCCCAGCATTTT.

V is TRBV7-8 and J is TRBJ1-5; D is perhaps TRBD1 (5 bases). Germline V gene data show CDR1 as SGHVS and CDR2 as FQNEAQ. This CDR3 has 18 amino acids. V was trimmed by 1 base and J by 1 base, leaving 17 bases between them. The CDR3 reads CASSLGGGVSLSNQPQHF. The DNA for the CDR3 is TGTGCCAGCAGCTTAGGGGGCGGGGTCTCTCTAAGCAATCAGCCCCAGCATTTT.

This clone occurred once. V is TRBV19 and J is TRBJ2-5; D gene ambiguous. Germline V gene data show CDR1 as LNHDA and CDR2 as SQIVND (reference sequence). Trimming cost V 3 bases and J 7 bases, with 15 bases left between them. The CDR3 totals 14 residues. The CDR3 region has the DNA TGTGCCAGTAGTATTGGTGCCCAATTGGGGACCCAGTACTTC. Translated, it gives CASSIGAQLGTQYF.

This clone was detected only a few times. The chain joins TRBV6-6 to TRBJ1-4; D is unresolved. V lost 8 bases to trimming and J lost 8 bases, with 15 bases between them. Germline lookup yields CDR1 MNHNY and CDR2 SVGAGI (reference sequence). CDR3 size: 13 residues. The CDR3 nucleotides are TGTGCCAGCGGAAGGGTTCTCTTCGAAAAACTGTTTTTT. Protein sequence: CASGRVLFEKLFF.

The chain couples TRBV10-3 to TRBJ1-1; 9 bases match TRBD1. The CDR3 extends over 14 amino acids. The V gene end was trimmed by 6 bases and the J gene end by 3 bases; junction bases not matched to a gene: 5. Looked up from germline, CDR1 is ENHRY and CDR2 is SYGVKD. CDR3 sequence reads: CAISDRDRDTEAFF. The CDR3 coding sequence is TGTGCCATCAGCGACCGGGACAGGGACACTGAAGCTTTCTTT.

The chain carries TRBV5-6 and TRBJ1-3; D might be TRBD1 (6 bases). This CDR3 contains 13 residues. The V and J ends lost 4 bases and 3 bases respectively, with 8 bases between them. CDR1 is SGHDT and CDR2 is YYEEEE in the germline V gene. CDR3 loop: CASSRQVGNTIYF. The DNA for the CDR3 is TGTGCCAGCAGCCGACAGGTTGGAAACACCATATATTTT.

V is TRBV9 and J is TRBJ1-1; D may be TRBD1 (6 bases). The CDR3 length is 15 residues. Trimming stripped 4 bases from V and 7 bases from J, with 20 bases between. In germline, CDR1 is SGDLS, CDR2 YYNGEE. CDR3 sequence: CASSPRKGGHYEAFF. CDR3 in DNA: TGTGCCAGCAGCCCAAGAAAGGGGGGACATTATGAAGCTTTCTTT.

The CDR3 spells CASSPMDADYEQYF. The DNA of the CDR3 is TGTGCCAGCTCACCAATGGACGCCGACTACGAGCAGTACTTC. V is TRBV18 and J is TRBJ2-5, with D hard to call. The DNA matches TRBJ2-7 better at its end, which makes the J call doubtful. CDR3 length: 14 residues. Germline V lookup: CDR1 KGHSH, CDR2 LQKENI.

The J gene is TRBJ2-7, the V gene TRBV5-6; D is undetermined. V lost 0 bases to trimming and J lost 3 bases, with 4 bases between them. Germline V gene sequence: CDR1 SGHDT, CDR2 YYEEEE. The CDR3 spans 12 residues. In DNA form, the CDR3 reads TGTGCCAGCAGCTTGGATGTCTACGAGCAGTACTTC. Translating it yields CASSLDVYEQYF.

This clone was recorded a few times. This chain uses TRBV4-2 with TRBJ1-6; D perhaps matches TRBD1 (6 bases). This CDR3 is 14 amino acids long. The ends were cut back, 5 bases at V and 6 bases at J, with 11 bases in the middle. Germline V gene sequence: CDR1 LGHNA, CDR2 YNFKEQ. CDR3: CASSAGATNSPLHF. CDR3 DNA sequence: TGTGCCAGCAGCGCGGGGGCCACTAATTCACCCCTCCACTTT.

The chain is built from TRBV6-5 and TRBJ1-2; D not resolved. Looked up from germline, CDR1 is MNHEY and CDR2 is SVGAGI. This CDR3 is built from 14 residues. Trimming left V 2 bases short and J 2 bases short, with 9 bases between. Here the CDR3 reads CASSYVASNYGYTF. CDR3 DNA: TGTGCCAGCAGTTACGTGGCCAGCAACTATGGCTACACCTTC.

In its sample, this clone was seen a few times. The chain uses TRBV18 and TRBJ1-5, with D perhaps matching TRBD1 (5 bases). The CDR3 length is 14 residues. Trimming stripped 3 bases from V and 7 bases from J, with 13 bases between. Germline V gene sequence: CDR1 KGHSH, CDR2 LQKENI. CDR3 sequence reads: CASSPAQGSQPQHF. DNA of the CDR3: TGTGCCAGCTCACCCGCTCAGGGATCGCAGCCCCAGCATTTT. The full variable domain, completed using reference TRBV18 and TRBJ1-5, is NAGVMQNPRHLVRRRGQEARLRCSPMKGHSHVYWYRQLPEEGLKFMVYLQKENIIDESGMPKERFSAEFPKEGPSILRIQQVVRGDSAAYFCASSPAQGSQPQHFGDGTRLSIL.

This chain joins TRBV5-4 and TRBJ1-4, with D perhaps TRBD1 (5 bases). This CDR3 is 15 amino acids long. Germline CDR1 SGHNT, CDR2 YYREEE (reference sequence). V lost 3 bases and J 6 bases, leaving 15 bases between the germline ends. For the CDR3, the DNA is TGTGCCAGCAGCTACCCGGAGACGGGGGATGAAAAACTGTTTTTT. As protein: CASSYPETGDEKLFF.

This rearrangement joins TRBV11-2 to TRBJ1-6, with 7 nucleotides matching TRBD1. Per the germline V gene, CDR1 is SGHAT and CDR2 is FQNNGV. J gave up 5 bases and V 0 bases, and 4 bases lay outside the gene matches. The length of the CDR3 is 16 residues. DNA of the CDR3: TGTGCCAGCAGCTTAGATAGGGGGCGGAATAATTCACCCCTCCACTTT. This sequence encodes CASSLDRGRNNSPLHF.

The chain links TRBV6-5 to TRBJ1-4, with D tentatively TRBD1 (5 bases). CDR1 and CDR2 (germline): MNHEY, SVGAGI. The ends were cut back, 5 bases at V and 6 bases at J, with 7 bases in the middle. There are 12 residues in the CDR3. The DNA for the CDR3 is TGTGCCAGCAGTAGAGGGGATGAAAAACTGTTTTTT. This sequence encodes CASSRGDEKLFF.

The CDR3 DNA follows: TGTGCCAGTAGTATCATTATGGTTCAGTCACCGAGCACAGATACGCAGTATTTT. Translation gives CASSIIMVQSPSTDTQYF. The chain employs TRBV19 and TRBJ2-3, with D unclear. The CDR3 is 18 residues long. From germline, CDR1 is LNHDA and CDR2 SQIVND (reference sequence). V lost 3 bases and J 0 bases, leaving 19 bases between the germline ends.

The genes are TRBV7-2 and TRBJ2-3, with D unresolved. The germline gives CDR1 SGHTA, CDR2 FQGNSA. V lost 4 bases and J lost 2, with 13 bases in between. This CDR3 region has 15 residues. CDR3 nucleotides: TGTGCCAGCAGCTCAGGTAGCCTTTCCACAGATACGCAGTATTTT. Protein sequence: CASSSGSLSTDTQYF.

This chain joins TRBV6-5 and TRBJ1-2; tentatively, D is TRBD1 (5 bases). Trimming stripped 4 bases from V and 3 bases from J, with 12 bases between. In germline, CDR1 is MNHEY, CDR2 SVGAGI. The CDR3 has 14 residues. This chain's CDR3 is CASSSPGGDYGYTF. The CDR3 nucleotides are TGTGCCAGCAGTTCCCCCGGGGGGGACTATGGCTACACCTTC.

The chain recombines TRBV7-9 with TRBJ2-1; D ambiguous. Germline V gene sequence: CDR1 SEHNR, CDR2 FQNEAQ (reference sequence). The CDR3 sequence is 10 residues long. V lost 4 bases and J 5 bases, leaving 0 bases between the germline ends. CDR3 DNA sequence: TGTGCCAGCAGCTACAATGAGCAGTTCTTC. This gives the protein CASSYNEQFF. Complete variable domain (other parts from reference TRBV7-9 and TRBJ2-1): DTGVSQNPRHKITKRGQNVTFRCDPISEHNRLYWYRQTLGQGPEFLTYFQNEAQLEKSRLLSDRFSAERPKGSFSTLEIQRTEQGDSAMYLCASSYNEQFFGPGTRLTVL.

The CDR3 reads CASSHYTSGQPQHF. DNA for the CDR3: TGCGCCAGCAGCCATTACACGTCAGGGCAGCCCCAGCATTTT. V and J are TRBV4-1 and TRBJ1-5; a weak D match, TRBD1 (5 bases). The ends were cut back, 3 bases at V and 7 bases at J, with 13 bases in the middle. The V gene's germline CDR1 is MGHRA and CDR2 YSYEKL. This CDR3 has 14 residues.

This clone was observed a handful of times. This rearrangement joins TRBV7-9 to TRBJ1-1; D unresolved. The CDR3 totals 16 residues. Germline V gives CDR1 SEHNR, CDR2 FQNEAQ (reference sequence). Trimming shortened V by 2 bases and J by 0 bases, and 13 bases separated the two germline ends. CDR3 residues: CASSLFGGKLNTEAFF. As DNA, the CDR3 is TGTGCCAGCAGCTTATTTGGCGGGAAATTGAACACTGAAGCTTTCTTT. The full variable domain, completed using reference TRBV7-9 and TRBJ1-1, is DTGVSQNPRHKITKRGQNVTFRCDPISEHNRLYWYRQTLGQGPEFLTYFQNEAQLEKSRLLSDRFSAERPKGSFSTLEIQRTEQGDSAMYLCASSLFGGKLNTEAFFGQGTRLTVV.

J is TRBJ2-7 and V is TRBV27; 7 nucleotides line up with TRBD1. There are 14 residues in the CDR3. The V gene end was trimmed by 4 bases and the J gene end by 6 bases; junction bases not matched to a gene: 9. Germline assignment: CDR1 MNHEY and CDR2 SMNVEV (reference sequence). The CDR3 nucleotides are TGTGCCAGCAGTTCCCTCGACAGGGCCGGCGAGCAGTACTTC. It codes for CASSSLDRAGEQYF.

The CDR3 region is CASSPRTGSWDTQYF. In nucleotides, the CDR3 is TGTGCCAGCAGCCCGAGGACCGGGTCTTGGGATACGCAGTATTTT. The genes are TRBV7-7 and TRBJ2-3, with D unresolved. CDR1 and CDR2 (germline): SSHAT, FNYEAQ (reference sequence). Trimming took 5 bases from V and 6 from J, leaving 18 bases between them. The CDR3 covers 15 residues.

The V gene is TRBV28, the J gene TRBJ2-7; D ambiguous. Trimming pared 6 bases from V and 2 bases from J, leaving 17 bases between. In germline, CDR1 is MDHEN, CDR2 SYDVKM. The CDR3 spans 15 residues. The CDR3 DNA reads TGTGCCAGCAGCTCCAGTACAACCGAGACCTACGAGCAGTACTTC. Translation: CASSSSTTETYEQYF.

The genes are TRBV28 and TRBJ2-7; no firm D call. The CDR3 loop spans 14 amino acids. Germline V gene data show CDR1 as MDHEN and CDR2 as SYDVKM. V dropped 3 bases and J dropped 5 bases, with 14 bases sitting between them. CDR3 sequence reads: CASSFRLNGHEQYF. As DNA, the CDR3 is TGTGCCAGCAGTTTTAGACTCAACGGTCACGAGCAGTACTTC.

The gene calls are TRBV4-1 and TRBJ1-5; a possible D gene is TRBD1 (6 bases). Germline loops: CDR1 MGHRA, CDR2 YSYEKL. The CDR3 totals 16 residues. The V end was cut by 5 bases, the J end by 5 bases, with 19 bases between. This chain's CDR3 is CASSKRHGQQYQPQHF. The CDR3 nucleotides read TGCGCCAGCAGCAAGAGGCACGGACAGCAATATCAGCCCCAGCATTTT.

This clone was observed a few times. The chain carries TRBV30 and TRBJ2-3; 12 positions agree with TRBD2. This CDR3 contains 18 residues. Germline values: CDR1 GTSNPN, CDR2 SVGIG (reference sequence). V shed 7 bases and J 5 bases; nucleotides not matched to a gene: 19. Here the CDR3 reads CAFTAETSGGPEGDTQYF. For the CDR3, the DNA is TGTGCCTTTACAGCCGAGACTAGCGGGGGACCGGAGGGAGATACGCAGTATTTT.